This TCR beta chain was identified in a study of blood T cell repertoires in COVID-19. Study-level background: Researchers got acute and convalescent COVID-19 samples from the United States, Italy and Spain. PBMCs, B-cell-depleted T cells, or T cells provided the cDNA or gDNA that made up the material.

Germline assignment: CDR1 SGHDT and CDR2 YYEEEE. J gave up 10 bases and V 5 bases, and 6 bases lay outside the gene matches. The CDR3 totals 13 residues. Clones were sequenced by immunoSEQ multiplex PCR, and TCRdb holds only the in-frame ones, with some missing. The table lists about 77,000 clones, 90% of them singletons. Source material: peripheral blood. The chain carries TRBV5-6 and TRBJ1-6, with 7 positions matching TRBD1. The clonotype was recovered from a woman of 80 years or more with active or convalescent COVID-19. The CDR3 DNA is TGTGCCAGCAGTCAGACAGGGAACTCACCCCTCCACTTT. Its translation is CASSQTGNSPLHF.